These 14 T cell receptor beta chains originate from one sample sequenced in a study of T cells after yellow fever vaccination. TCRdb re-called the 5' RACE reads through MiXCR, storing one row per CDR3 protein. The sample carries some 170,000 distinct CDR3 sequences, 9.3% recorded once. The specimen comprised CD8+ T cells sorted from PBMCs, sampled 45 days after the yellow fever booster vaccination. All receptors come from a man aged 18 to 30 who received the YFV17D yellow fever vaccine.

This clonotype has a handful of counts. The rearrangement joins TRBV28 to TRBJ2-5, with D perhaps TRBD2 (5 bases). Trimming pared 6 bases from V and 4 bases from J, leaving 15 bases between. CDR3 size: 14 residues. CDR1 MDHEN and CDR2 SYDVKM come from the germline V gene. The CDR3 nucleotides are TGTGCCAGCAGCGTATCGCGGGCAGGAGAGACCCAGTACTTC. Residues: CASSVSRAGETQYF.

This rearrangement joins TRBV4-3 to TRBJ2-5; 12 bases are shared with TRBD2. The germline CDR1 and CDR2 sequences are LGHNA and YSLEER. This CDR3 region has 19 residues. Losses at the gene ends were 0 bases for V and 4 bases for J; bases not matched to a gene: 12. In nucleotides, the CDR3 is TGCGCCAGCAGCCAAGACGGACTAGCGGGACTTCTTTCAGGAGAGACCCAGTACTTC. It translates to CASSQDGLAGLLSGETQYF.

V and J are TRBV19 and TRBJ2-1, with 7 bases aligning to TRBD2. V lost 3 bases and J lost 6; bases outside the gene matches: 2. Germline V gene sequence: CDR1 LNHDA, CDR2 SQIVND (reference sequence). The CDR3 sequence is 13 residues long. The CDR3 protein is CASSMGLPNEQFF. The CDR3 region has the DNA TGTGCCAGTAGTATGGGACTACCCAATGAGCAGTTCTTC.

This clonotype has a handful of counts. The chain employs TRBV4-3 and TRBJ2-5; 7 bases fit TRBD2. The length of the CDR3 is 17 residues. Losses at the gene ends were 4 bases for V and 4 bases for J; bases not matched to a gene: 15. The V gene's germline CDR1 is LGHNA and CDR2 YSLEER. The CDR3 DNA reads as TGCGCCAGCAGCCGCTATCGGACTAGTCATCATCCAGAGACCCAGTACTTC. This codes for CASSRYRTSHHPETQYF.

This clonotype was detected once. J is TRBJ2-5 and V is TRBV29-1; 8 bases match TRBD2. V shed 4 bases and J 5 bases; nucleotides not matched to a gene: 9. This CDR3 contains 14 residues. The germline CDR1 and CDR2 sequences are SQVTM and ANQGSEA. In DNA form, the CDR3 reads TGCAGCGTTGGGGCGGGGGGCTCCCGGGAGACCCAGTACTTC. It codes for CSVGAGGSRETQYF.

This clonotype turned up a few times. This sequence joins TRBV4-1 and TRBJ2-6; maybe TRBD2 (5 bases). The CDR3 runs 16 residues. Deletions cut 4 bases from V and 2 bases from J, with 12 bases between. Germline CDR1 is MGHRA and CDR2 is YSYEKL. DNA of the CDR3: TGCGCCAGCAGCCCCTCGATCGGGACTGGGGCCAACGTCCTGACTTTC. This gives the protein CASSPSIGTGANVLTF.

This clonotype appeared a few times. This chain joins TRBV10-3 and TRBJ2-5; D gene unclear. Germline V CDR1 and CDR2: ENHRY, SYGVKD. The CDR3 is 12 amino acids. V lost 8 bases and J 1 base, leaving 8 bases between the germline ends. CDR3 protein: CAISSGQETQYF. As DNA, the CDR3 is TGTGCCATCTCTAGTGGCCAAGAGACCCAGTACTTC.

This clonotype was seen a handful of times. Here the CDR3 DNA reads TGTGCCAGCAGTTGGGTAGCGGGGGACCAAGAGACCCAGTACTTC. It yields the protein CASSWVAGDQETQYF. The chain employs TRBV27 and TRBJ2-5; 9 positions match TRBD2. Germline lookup yields CDR1 MNHEY and CDR2 SMNVEV (reference sequence). Trimming at V came to 4 bases and at J to 0 bases, leaving 3 bases not matched to a gene. The CDR3 has 15 amino acids.

This clonotype was seen only a few times. This sequence joins TRBV4-1 and TRBJ1-1; TRBD1 agrees at 8 bases. Germline values: CDR1 MGHRA, CDR2 YSYEKL. The junction had 9 bases not matched to a gene; V was cut back by 5 bases and J by 4 bases. This CDR3 region has 15 residues. CDR3 bases: TGCGCCAGCAGCTACATCACTGACAGGGGCACTGAAGCTTTCTTT. Protein: CASSYITDRGTEAFF.

This clonotype was picked up many times. The chain has TRBV6-1 and TRBJ1-2, with 8 nucleotides matching TRBD1. This CDR3 spans 14 amino acids. CDR1 is MNHNS and CDR2 is SASEGT in the germline V gene. With 6 bases clipped from V and 6 bases from J, the junction kept 9 bases outside the gene matches. This chain's CDR3 is CASRTRTGSDGYTF. Here the CDR3 DNA reads TGTGCCAGCAGGACCCGGACAGGGTCGGATGGCTACACCTTC.

This clonotype came up many times. The gene calls are TRBV5-1 and TRBJ2-5; D unresolved. The germline gives CDR1 SGHRS, CDR2 YFSETQ. This CDR3 spans 18 amino acids. Trimming pared 0 bases from V and 0 bases from J, leaving 18 bases between. The CDR3 sequence: CASSLVLGDYTYQETQYF. CDR3 bases: TGCGCCAGCAGCTTGGTACTTGGGGATTACACTTACCAAGAGACCCAGTACTTC. Full variable domain (remainder filled in from reference TRBV5-1 and TRBJ2-5): KAGVTQTPRYLIKTRGQQVTLSCSPISGHRSVSWYQQTPGQGLQFLFEYFSETQRNKGNFPGRFSGRQFSNSRSEMNVSTLELGDSALYLCASSLVLGDYTYQETQYFGPGTRLLVL.

This clonotype was found many times. J is TRBJ2-3 and V is TRBV7-9, with 9 positions matching TRBD2. The ends lost 2 bases at V and 2 bases at J; junction bases unmatched: 2. The CDR3 has 15 amino acids. CDR1 and CDR2 (germline): SEHNR, FQNEAQ (reference sequence). The CDR3 DNA follows: TGTGCCAGCAGCTTACTAGCGGGGATCACAGATACGCAGTATTTT. Translation: CASSLLAGITDTQYF.

This clonotype was observed a handful of times. The chain combines TRBV7-9 with TRBJ2-7; TRBD1 agrees at 9 bases. V dropped 5 bases and J dropped 2; count of bases not matched to a gene: 7. Germline V gives CDR1 SEHNR, CDR2 FQNEAQ (reference sequence). CDR3 length: 15 residues. The CDR3 nucleotides are TGTGCCAGCAGCCGGGACAGGGAGGGAGCCTACGAGCAGTACGTC. This gives the protein CASSRDREGAYEQYV.

This clonotype turned up a few times. The J gene is TRBJ2-2, the V gene TRBV7-8, with D possibly being TRBD2 (6 bases). Looked up from germline, CDR1 is SGHVS and CDR2 is FQNEAQ. V was pared by 2 bases and J by 9 bases, with 22 bases between. CDR3 length equals 17 residues. This chain's CDR3 is CASSLWGVRDLGRELFF. As DNA, the CDR3 is TGTGCCAGCAGCTTATGGGGGGTGAGGGATCTCGGCCGGGAGCTGTTTTTT.